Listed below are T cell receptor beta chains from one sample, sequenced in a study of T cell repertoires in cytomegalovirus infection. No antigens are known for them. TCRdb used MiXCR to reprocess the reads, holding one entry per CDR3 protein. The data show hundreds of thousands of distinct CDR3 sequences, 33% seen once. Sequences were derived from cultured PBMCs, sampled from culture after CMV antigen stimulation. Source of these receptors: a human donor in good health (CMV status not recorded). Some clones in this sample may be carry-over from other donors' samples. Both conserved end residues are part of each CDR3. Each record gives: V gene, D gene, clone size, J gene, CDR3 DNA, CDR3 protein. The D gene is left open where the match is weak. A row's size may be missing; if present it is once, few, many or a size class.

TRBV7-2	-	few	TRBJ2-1	TGTGCCAGCAGCTTAGCAGGGGCCGGCGGGGTCAATGAGCAGTTCTTC	CASSLAGAGGVNEQFF
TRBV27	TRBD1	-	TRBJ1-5	TGTGCCAGCAGTTCGACAGGGAGTCGTAGGCCCCAGCATTTT	CASSSTGSRRPQHF
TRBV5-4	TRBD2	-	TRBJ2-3	TGTGCCAGCAGCTCCAGAGCGGGAGCGAACGTAGGAGATACGCAGTATTTT	CASSSRAGANVGDTQYF
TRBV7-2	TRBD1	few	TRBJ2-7	TGTGCCAGCACTTGGGGACAGGCTTCACAAGAGCAGTACTTC	CASTWGQASQEQYF
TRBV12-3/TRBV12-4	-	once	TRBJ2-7	TGTGCCAGCAGTCGTAGGATGGGGGGAATCTCCTACGAGCAGTACTTC	CASSRRMGGISYEQYF
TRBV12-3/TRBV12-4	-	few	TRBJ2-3	TGTGCCAGCTCGGCCGCCGGGACCTCCACAGATACGCAGTATTTT	CASSAAGTSTDTQYF
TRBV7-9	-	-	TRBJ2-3	TGTGCCAGCTCGGTCGGAGGGAGTGCAGATACGCAGTATTTT	CASSVGGSADTQYF
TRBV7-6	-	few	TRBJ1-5	TGTGCCAGCAGCTCCGGGACTCTTACGCCCCAGCATTTT	CASSSGTLTPQHF
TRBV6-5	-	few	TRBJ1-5	TGTGCCAGCAGTCAGGCGATTAGCAATCAGCCCCAGCATTTT	CASSQAISNQPQHF
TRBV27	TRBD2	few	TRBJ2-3	TGTGCCAGCAGTTTCCGCAGCGGGACCGTAGTAGATACGCAGTATTTT	CASSFRSGTVVDTQYF
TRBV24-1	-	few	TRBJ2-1	TGTGCCACCAGTGATCCTGGACGGGACAATGAGCAGTTCTTC	CATSDPGRDNEQFF
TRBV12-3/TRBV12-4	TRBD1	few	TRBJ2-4	TGTGCCAGCAGTTTAGCGGCGGACAGGGCAGCCAAAAACATTCAGTACTTC	CASSLAADRAAKNIQYF
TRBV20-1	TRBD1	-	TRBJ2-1	TGCAGTGCTAGAGAGGTAGGGGGCCTTAGTCAGAGCTCCTACAATGAGCAGTTCTTC	CSAREVGGLSQSSYNEQFF
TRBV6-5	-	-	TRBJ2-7	TGTGCCAGCAGTTCGAGCTCCTCAGGCTCCTACGAGCAGTACTTC	CASSSSSSGSYEQYF
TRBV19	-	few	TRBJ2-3	TGTGCCAGTAGTATGGTTATCGCGAAAACAGATACGCAGTATTTT	CASSMVIAKTDTQYF
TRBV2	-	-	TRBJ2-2	TGTGCCAGCAGTCAGAAGAACACCGGGGAGCTGTTTTTT	CASSQKNTGELFF
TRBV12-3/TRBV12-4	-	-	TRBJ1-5	TGTGCCAGCGCCCCTGGATCGGGTCAGCCCCAGCATTTT	CASAPGSGQPQHF
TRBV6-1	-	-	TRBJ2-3	TGTGCCAGCAGTGAAAGGGGCCCCTTGGGGGATACGCAGTATTTT	CASSERGPLGDTQYF
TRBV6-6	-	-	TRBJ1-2	TGTGCCAGCACCCGCCGGGACTACTCAAACTATGGCTACACCTTC	CASTRRDYSNYGYTF
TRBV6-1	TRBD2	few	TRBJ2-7	TGTGCCAGCAGTGGTGCGGGAGGAGACTACGAGCAGTACTTC	CASSGAGGDYEQYF
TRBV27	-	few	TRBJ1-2	TGTGCCAGCAGCTTAAAGACGGAGCTCCATTATGGCTACACCTTC	CASSLKTELHYGYTF
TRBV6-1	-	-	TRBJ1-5	TGTGCCAGCAGTGAATTGGGCCTCAATCAGCCCCAGCATTTT	CASSELGLNQPQHF
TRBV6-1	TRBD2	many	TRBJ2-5	TGTGCCAGCAGTGTCTGGGCGGGGGTCCAAGAGACCCAGTACTTC	CASSVWAGVQETQYF
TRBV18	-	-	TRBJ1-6	TGTGCCAGCTCAAATGACCAGGGAGGATCCTATAATTCACCCCTCCACTTT	CASSNDQGGSYNSPLHF
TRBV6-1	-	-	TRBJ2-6	TGTGTTTGCGGCAGGAGGGGCAACGTCCTGACTTTC	CVCGRRGNVLTF
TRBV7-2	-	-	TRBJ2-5	TGTGCCAGCAGGTTAACAGTCCAAGAGACCCAGTACTTC	CASRLTVQETQYF
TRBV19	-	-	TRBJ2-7	TGTGCCGTTTCTAGGGCAACATCCTACGAGCAGTACTTC	CAVSRATSYEQYF
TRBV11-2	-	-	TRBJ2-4	TGTGCCAGCAGCTCCCTTGACAAAAACATTCAGTACTTC	CASSSLDKNIQYF
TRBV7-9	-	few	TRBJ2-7	TGTGCCAGCAGCCCGGGGACCCTCGGCGAGCAGTACTTC	CASSPGTLGEQYF
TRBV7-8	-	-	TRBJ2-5	TGTGCCAGCAGCCCAAGGGGTGACCCCGGGGTTGGGACCCAGTACTTC	CASSPRGDPGVGTQYF
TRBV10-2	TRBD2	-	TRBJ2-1	TGCGCCACCAACTTGGGTGCGGGAGAGGGTGGTGAGCAGTTCTTC	CATNLGAGEGGEQFF
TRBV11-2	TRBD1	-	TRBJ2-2	TGTGCCAGCGACCAGGGACAGCTGAACACCGGGGAGCTGTTTTTT	CASDQGQLNTGELFF
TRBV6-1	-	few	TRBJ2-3	TGTGCCAGCAGGACCACGGACGGACCAAAAGCATGGGATACGCAGTATTTT	CASRTTDGPKAWDTQYF
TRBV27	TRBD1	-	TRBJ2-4	TGTGCCAGCAGTGTCACAGGGGACATAGCCAAAAACATTCAGTACTTC	CASSVTGDIAKNIQYF
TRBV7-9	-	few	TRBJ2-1	TGTGCCAGCAGCCGGGGACTTCCAGATTACAATGAGCAGTTCTTC	CASSRGLPDYNEQFF
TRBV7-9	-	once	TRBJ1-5	TGTGCCAGCAGCTCGGGACGCCTAGAAGGGCCCCAGCATTTT	CASSSGRLEGPQHF
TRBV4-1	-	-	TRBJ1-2	TGCGCCAGCAGCCAAGCCCCAGCGGACTATGGCTACACCTTC	CASSQAPADYGYTF
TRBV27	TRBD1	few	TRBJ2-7	TGTGCCAGCAGTCCGACCGGGACAGGAGATTACGAGCAGTACTTC	CASSPTGTGDYEQYF
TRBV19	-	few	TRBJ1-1	TGTGCCAGTATGGGAGGAGGCAGCACTGAAGCTTTCTTT	CASMGGGSTEAFF
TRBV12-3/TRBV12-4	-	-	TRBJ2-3	TGTGCCAGCAGTGGGGGACAATTAGTTGCAGATACGCAGTATTTT	CASSGGQLVADTQYF
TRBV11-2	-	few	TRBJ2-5	TGTGCCAGCAGCTTCGAGGGGCAGACCCAAGAGACCCAGTACTTC	CASSFEGQTQETQYF
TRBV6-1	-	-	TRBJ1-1	TGTGCCAGCAGGCGGGACGGGATGTATGGCACTGAAGCTTTCTTT	CASRRDGMYGTEAFF
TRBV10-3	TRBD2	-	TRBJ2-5	TGTGCCATCAGTATCCAGCGGGGGGTCCAAGAGACCCAGTACTTC	CAISIQRGVQETQYF
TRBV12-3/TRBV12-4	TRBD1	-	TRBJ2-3	TGTGCCAGCAGTCCCGGGACAGCATACACAGATACGCAGTATTTT	CASSPGTAYTDTQYF
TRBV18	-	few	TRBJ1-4	TGTGCCAGCTCACCGACCCTGGACCAGGGCTACGAAAAACTGTTTTTT	CASSPTLDQGYEKLFF
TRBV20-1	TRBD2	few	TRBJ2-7	TGCAGTGCTAAGGGCGGGAGGAGTTACGAGCAGTACTTC	CSAKGGRSYEQYF
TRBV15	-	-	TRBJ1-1	TGTGCCACCAGCAGAGGTTACAGCACTGAAGCTTTCTTT	CATSRGYSTEAFF
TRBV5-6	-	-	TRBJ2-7	TGTGCCAGCAGCATAAAATTAGGGGTGACAGGACTCTACGAGCAGTACTTC	CASSIKLGVTGLYEQYF
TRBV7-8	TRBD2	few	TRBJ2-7	TGTGCCAGCAGCCCCACCACTAGCGTTGGCGAGCAGTACTTC	CASSPTTSVGEQYF
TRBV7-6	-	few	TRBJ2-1	TGTGCCAGCAGCTCCAACAGGAAGCGAAACAATGAGCAGTTCTTC	CASSSNRKRNNEQFF
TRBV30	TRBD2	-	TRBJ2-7	TGTGCCTGGAGTGTAGGGCTAGCGGGAGACTACGAGCAGTACTTC	CAWSVGLAGDYEQYF
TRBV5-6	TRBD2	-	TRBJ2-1	TGTGCCAGCAGCTTCAAGACTAGCGGGAGCGACAATGAGCAGTTCTTC	CASSFKTSGSDNEQFF
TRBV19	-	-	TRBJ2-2	TGTGCCAGTAGACGCAAACAGGGACCGAACACCGGGGAGCTGTTTTTT	CASRRKQGPNTGELFF
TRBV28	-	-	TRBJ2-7	TGTGCCAGCAGTTTAGGGGCACAAGGGTACCACGAGCAGTACTTC	CASSLGAQGYHEQYF
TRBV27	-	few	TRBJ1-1	TGTGCCAGCAGTTTATTCGGGGCATGGCAGAAGAACACTGAAGCTTTCTTT	CASSLFGAWQKNTEAFF
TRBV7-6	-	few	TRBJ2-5	TGTGCCAGCAGCCCCCCGGGGCCTATCCAAGAGACCCAGTACTTC	CASSPPGPIQETQYF
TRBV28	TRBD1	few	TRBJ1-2	TGTGCCAGCAGTTTGGTAGGGAGAGGAGGGGGCCGAGGCCCGTATGGCTACACCTTC	CASSLVGRGGGRGPYGYTF
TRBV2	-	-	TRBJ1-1	TGTGCCAGCACGTGGACAGTAATGAACACTGAAGCTTTCTTT	CASTWTVMNTEAFF
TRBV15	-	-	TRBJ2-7	TGTGCCACCAGCAGAGAAGCGGGTACCTCCTACGAGCAGTACTTC	CATSREAGTSYEQYF